These 6 T cell receptor beta chains originate from one sample sequenced in a study of beta chain features in type 1 diabetes. Study-level points and caveats: Shortening that was moderate but significant affected the TCRB CDR3s of Type 1 diabetes patients in all four CD4+ subsets.

Isolated RNA was reverse transcribed in full, so expressed TCRB transcripts were sequenced. Sequenced by immunoSEQ multiplex PCR; TCRdb stores in-frame clones only, minus some. There are roughly 160,000 clones in the sample; 6.5% to 10% occur only once, and 0.45% to 0.6% lies in the top ten. No antigens are known for them. The sample consisted of central memory CD4+ T cells from blood. All receptors derive from a woman aged 18 to 35 with type 1 diabetes.

This clone was seen a single time. The J gene is TRBJ2-2, the V gene TRBV11-2; 9 bases map to TRBD1. Losses at the gene ends were 4 bases for V and 1 base for J; bases not matched to a gene: 7. The CDR3 loop spans 17 amino acids. The germline V gene encodes CDR1 SGHAT and CDR2 FQNNGV. CDR3 in DNA: TGTGCCAGCAGCTACGAACCGGGACAGGGGAACACCGGGGAGCTGTTTTTT. It encodes CASSYEPGQGNTGELFF. The full variable domain, with the rest looked up from reference TRBV11-2 and TRBJ2-2, is EAGVAQSPRYKIIEKRQSVAFWCNPISGHATLYWYQQILGQGPKLLIQFQNNGVVDDSQLPKDRFSAERLKGVDSTLKIQPAKLEDSAVYLCASSYEPGQGNTGELFFGEGSRLTVL.

The chain couples TRBV7-3 to TRBJ2-1; no reliable D call. CDR1 is SGHTA, CDR2 FQGTGA, per germline. Trimming cost V 5 bases and J 7 bases, with 9 bases left between them. The CDR3 spans 12 residues. CDR3 protein: CASSASGNEQFF. CDR3 bases: TGTGCCAGCAGCGCGTCAGGAAATGAGCAGTTCTTC.

This chain uses TRBV7-2 with TRBJ2-7; 9 bases match TRBD1. Germline V gene lookup returns CDR1 SGHTA and CDR2 FQGNSA. Trimming took 6 bases from V and 3 from J; bases not matched to a gene: 9. CDR3 length: 15 amino acids. CDR3 in amino acids: CASRRETGGFYEQYF. In DNA, the CDR3 is TGTGCCAGCAGGCGGGAGACAGGGGGGTTCTACGAGCAGTACTTC.

This clone was counted a few times. This chain uses TRBV5-4 with TRBJ1-6; the match to TRBD1 covers 9 bases. The CDR3 runs 15 residues. With 0 bases clipped from V and 9 bases from J, the junction kept 4 bases outside the gene matches. Germline V gene lookup returns CDR1 SGHNT and CDR2 YYREEE (reference sequence). The CDR3 DNA sequence: TGTGCCAGCAGCTTGGGACAGGGGGTTGGTTCACCCCTCCACTTT. Its translation: CASSLGQGVGSPLHF.

The chain uses TRBV10-3 and TRBJ1-6; D perhaps matches TRBD1 (6 bases). CDR1 is ENHRY and CDR2 is SYGVKD in the germline V gene. The CDR3 totals 14 residues. V dropped 4 bases and J dropped 8 bases, with 12 bases sitting between them. CDR3 region: CAISATGTDSPLHF. The CDR3 DNA is TGTGCCATCAGTGCTACAGGGACGGATTCACCCCTCCACTTT.

The rearrangement uses TRBV5-1 and TRBJ1-5; D gene ambiguous. CDR3 length: 14 residues. Trimming shortened V by 0 bases and J by 4 bases, and 8 bases separated the two germline ends. Germline V gene data show CDR1 as SGHRS and CDR2 as YFSETQ. CDR3 loop: CASSLAPGNQPQHF. CDR3 in DNA: TGCGCCAGCAGCTTGGCCCCGGGTAATCAGCCCCAGCATTTT.